The entry that follows covers one T cell receptor beta chain sequence. This CDR3 has 14 amino acids. V trimming: 7 bases; J trimming: 9 bases; junction bases outside the gene matches: 8. The germline CDR1 and CDR2 sequences are LNHDA and SQIVND (reference sequence). The sample comes from a study of blood T cell repertoires in COVID-19. Study-wide context: In each case, the material was cDNA or gDNA derived from T cells, B-cell-depleted T cells, or PBMCs.

Clones were read by immunoSEQ multiplex PCR, and TCRdb kept only the in-frame ones, dropping some. The table includes fewer than 200,000 clones, roughly 84% detected once. Across under 25 US areas, participants ranged in age from 18 to 89 years. Categorization into cohorts depended on clinical history that participants reported. Within the 2 weeks before study entry, each person in the exposed group met a COVID-19 case. The sequence was obtained from a woman in her twenties or thirties who had been exposed to COVID-19. J is TRBJ2-1 and V is TRBV19; 11 bases are shared with TRBD2. The sequenced sample was PBMCs or T cells enriched from blood (not recorded which). The CDR3 region is CASTSSGGASEQFF. The CDR3 DNA follows: TGTGCCAGTACTAGTAGCGGGGGGGCTAGTGAGCAGTTCTTC.